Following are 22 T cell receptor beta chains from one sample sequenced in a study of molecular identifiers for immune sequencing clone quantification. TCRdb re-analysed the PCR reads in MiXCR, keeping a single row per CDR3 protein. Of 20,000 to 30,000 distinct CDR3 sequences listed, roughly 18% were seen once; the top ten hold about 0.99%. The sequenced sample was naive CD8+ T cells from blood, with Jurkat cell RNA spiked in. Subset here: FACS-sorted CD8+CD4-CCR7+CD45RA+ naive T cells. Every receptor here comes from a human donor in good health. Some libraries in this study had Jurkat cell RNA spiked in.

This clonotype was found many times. CDR3 sequence (DNA): TGCGCCAGCAGCTTGGATTTAGGGCAGTTCTACGAGCAGTACTTC. It specifies CASSLDLGQFYEQYF. The J gene is TRBJ2-7, the V gene TRBV5-1; D gene uncertain. V lost 0 bases and J lost 3, with 13 bases in between. Germline values: CDR1 SGHRS, CDR2 YFSETQ. This CDR3 has 15 residues.

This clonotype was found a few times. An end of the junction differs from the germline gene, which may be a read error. In nucleotides, the CDR3 is TGCGTCAGCAGCCAACTAGCGGGAGGTACCTACGAGCAGTACTTC. It is translated as CVSSQLAGGTYEQYF. This sequence joins TRBV4-1 and TRBJ2-7; TRBD2 matches at 12 bases. The V gene's germline CDR1 is MGHRA and CDR2 YSYEKL. The CDR3 runs 15 residues.

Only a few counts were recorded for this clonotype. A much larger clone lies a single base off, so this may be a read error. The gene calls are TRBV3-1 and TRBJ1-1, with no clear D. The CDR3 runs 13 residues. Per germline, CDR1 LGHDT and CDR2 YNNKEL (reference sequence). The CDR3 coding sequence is TGTGCCAGCAGCCAAGTATTGAACACTGAAGCTTCCTTT. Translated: CASSQVLNTEASF.

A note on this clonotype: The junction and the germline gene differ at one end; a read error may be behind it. The CDR3 DNA sequence: TGCGCCATCAGCCAAGATCGTCGGGGGACAACAATGAACACCGGGGAGCTGTTTTTT. This encodes CAISQDRRGTTMNTGELFF. The chain uses TRBV4-3 and TRBJ2-2; D might be TRBD1 or TRBD2, each matching 6 bases. There are 19 residues in the CDR3. CDR1 and CDR2 from the germline V gene are LGHNA and YSLEER.

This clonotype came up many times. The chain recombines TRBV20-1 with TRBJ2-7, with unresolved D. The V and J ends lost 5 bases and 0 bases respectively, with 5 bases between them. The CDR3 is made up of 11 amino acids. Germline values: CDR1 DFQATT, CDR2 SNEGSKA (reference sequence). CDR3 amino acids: CSAVDSYEQYF. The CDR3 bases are TGCAGTGCTGTTGACTCCTACGAGCAGTACTTC.

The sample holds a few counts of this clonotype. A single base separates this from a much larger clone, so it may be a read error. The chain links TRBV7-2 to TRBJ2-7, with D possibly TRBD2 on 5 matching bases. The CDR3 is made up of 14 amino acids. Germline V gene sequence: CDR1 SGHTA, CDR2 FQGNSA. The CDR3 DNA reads TGTGCCAGCAGCTTTTCCGGAGGATCCTACGGGCAGTACTTC. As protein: CASSFSGGSYGQYF.

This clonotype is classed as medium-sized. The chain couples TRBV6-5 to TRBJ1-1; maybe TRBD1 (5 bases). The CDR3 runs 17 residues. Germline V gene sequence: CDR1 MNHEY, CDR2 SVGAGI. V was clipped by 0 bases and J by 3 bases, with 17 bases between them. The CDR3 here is CASSYSMSGAGYTEAFF. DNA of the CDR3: TGTGCCAGCAGTTACTCGATGTCCGGGGCAGGGTACACTGAAGCTTTCTTT.

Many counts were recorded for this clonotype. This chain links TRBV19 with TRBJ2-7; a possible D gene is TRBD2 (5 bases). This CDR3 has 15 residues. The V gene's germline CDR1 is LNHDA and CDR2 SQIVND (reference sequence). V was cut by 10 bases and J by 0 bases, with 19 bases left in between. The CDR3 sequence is CATSWRALNSYEQYF. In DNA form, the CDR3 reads TGTGCCACCTCTTGGCGGGCGTTAAACTCCTACGAGCAGTACTTC.

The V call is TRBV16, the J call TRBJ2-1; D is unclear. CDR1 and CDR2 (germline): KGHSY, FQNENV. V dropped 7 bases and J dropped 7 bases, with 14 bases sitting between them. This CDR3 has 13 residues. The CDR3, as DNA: TGTGCCAGCAACCATCCGATTGGGAATGAGCAGTTCTTC. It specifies CASNHPIGNEQFF.

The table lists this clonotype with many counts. The CDR3 spells CASSIRGETQYF. DNA for the CDR3: TGTGCCAGCAGCATCAGAGGAGAGACCCAGTACTTC. The rearrangement joins TRBV27 to TRBJ2-5; D is uncertain. CDR3 length: 12 amino acids. The ends were cut back, 6 bases at V and 4 bases at J, with 9 bases in the middle. CDR1 is MNHEY and CDR2 is SMNVEV in the germline V gene (reference sequence).

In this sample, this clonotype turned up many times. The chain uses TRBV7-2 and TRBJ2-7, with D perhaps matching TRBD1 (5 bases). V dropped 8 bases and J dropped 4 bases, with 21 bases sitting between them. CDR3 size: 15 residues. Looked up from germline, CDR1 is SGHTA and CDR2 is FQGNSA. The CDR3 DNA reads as TGTGCCAGCCGGGTAGAGACAGATGCTATATACGAGCAGTACTTC. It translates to CASRVETDAIYEQYF.

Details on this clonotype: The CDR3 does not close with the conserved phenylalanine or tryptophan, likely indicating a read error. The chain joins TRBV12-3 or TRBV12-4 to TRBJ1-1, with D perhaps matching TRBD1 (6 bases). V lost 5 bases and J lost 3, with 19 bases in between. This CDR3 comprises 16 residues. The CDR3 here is CASSPREGGWDTEAFL. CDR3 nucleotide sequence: TGTGCCAGCAGTCCACGCGAGGGGGGCTGGGACACTGAAGCTTTCTTA.

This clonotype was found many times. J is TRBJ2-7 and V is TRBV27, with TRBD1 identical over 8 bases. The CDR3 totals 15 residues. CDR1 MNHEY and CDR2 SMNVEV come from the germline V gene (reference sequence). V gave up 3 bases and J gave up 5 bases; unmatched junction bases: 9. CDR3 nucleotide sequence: TGTGCCAGCAGTTTTGGGACAGGCCCTTTTCACGAGCAGTACTTC. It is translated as CASSFGTGPFHEQYF.

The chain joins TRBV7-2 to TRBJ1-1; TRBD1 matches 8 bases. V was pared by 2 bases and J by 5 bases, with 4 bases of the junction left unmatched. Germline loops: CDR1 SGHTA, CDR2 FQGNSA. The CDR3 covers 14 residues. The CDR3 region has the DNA TGTGCCAGCAGCTTACAGGGGGCGGGAACTGAAGCTTTCTTT. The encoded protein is CASSLQGAGTEAFF.

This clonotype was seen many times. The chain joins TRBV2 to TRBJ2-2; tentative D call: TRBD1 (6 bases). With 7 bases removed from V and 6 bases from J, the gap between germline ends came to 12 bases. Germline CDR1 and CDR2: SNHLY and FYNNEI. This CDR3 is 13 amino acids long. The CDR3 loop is CASTYSGAGELFF. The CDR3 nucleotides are TGTGCCAGCACGTACTCAGGGGCCGGGGAGCTGTTTTTT. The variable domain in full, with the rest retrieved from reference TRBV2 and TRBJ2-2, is EPEVTQTPSHQVTQMGQEVILRCVPISNHLYFYWYRQILGQKVEFLVSFYNNEISEKSEIFDDQFSVERPDGSNFTLKIRSTKLEDSAMYFCASTYSGAGELFFGEGSRLTVL.

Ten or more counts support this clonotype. The CDR3 sequence is CASGHDGNYGYTF. As DNA, the CDR3 is TGTGCTAGTGGCCATGACGGGAACTATGGCTACACCTTC. J is TRBJ1-2 and V is TRBV12-5; D gene uncertain. CDR1 and CDR2 from the germline V gene are LGHNT and FRNRAP. Trimming removed 6 bases from V and 2 bases from J, with 10 bases in between. The CDR3 sequence is 13 residues long.

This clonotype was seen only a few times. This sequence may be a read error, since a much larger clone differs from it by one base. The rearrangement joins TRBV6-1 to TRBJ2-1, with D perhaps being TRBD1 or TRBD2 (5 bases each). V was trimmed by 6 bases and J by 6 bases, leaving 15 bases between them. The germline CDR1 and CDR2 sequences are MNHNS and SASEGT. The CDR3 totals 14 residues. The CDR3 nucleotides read TGTGCCAGCAGCGGACCGGGGCTTTTCAATGAGCAGTTCTTC. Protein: CASSGPGLFNEQFF.

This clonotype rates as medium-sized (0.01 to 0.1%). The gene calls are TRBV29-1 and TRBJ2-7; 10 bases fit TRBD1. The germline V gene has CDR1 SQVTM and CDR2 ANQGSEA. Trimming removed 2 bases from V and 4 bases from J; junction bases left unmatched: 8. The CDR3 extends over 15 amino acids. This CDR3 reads CSVESWGTGVYEQYF. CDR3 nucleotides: TGCAGCGTTGAAAGTTGGGGGACAGGGGTATACGAGCAGTACTTC.

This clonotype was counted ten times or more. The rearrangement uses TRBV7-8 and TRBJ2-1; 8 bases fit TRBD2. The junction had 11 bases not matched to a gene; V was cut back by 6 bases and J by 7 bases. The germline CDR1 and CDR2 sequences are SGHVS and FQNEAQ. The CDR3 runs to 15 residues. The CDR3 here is CASRSGGALSNEQFF. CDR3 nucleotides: TGTGCCAGCAGGTCCGGGGGGGCGCTTTCGAATGAGCAGTTCTTC.

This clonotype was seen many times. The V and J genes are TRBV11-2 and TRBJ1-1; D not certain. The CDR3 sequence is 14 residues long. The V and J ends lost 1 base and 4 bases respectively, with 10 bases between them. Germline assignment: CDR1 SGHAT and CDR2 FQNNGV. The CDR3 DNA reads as TGTGCCAGCAGCTTAGCCGCAGGCATCACTGAAGCTTTCTTT. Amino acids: CASSLAAGITEAFF.

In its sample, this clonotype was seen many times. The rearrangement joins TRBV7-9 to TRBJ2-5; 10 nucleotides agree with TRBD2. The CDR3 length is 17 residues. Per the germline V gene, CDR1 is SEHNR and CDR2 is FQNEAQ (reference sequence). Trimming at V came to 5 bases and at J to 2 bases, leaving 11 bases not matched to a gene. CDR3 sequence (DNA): TGTGCCAGCAGCCCTCGCTACGGACTAGCGGTTCAAGAGACCCAGTACTTC. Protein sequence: CASSPRYGLAVQETQYF.

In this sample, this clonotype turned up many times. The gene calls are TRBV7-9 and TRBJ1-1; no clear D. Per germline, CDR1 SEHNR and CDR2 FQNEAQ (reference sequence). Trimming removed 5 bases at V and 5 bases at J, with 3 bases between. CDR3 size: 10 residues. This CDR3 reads CASSITEAFF. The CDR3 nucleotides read TGTGCCAGCAGCATAACTGAAGCTTTCTTT.